The rows below give T cell receptor beta chains drawn from one sample of a study of T cell responses to AZD1222 COVID-19 vaccine. Only in-frame clones appear in the TCRdb table, and some are missing; sequencing was by immunoSEQ multiplex PCR. The table has 70,000 to 90,000 clones, around 88% seen once. Sequencing was performed on peripheral blood, taken on day 0 of AZD1222 vaccination. Every receptor here comes from an adult in good health. The CDR3 runs from the conserved cysteine through the conserved F or W. Fields, in order: D gene, clone size, J gene, V gene, CDR3 protein, CDR3 DNA. The D gene is left open where the match is weak. Some rows mark clone size as missing; the rest say once, few, many or name a class of expanded clone.

>TRBD1|once|TRBJ2-1|TRBV30
CAWSRDRSPGAYNEQFF
TGTGCCTGGAGTCGGGACAGGTCACCAGGGGCGTACAATGAGCAGTTCTTC
>-|-|TRBJ1-5|TRBV19
CASSIVGSQPQHF
TGTGCCAGTAGTATAGTAGGCAGTCAGCCCCAGCATTTT
>TRBD1|-|TRBJ2-7|TRBV5-1
CASSVGQVGEQYF
TGCGCCAGCAGCGTAGGACAGGTGGGGGAGCAGTACTTC
>-|-|TRBJ1-1|TRBV7-3
CASSLSGVGNTEAFF
TGTGCCAGCAGCTTAAGTGGGGTAGGCAACACTGAAGCTTTCTTT
>-|-|TRBJ1-1|TRBV25-1
CASSRGLNTEAFF
TGTGCCAGCAGTAGGGGCCTGAACACTGAAGCTTTCTTT
>-|once|TRBJ2-3|TRBV2
CASSDSSPTDTQYF
TGTGCCAGCAGTGACAGTTCACCGACAGATACGCAGTATTTT
>-|-|TRBJ1-5|TRBV28
CASGQGGPNQPQHF
TGTGCCAGCGGCCAAGGGGGGCCAAATCAGCCCCAGCATTTT
>-|-|TRBJ1-1|TRBV20-1
CSASDSEAFF
TGCAGTGCTAGCGACAGTGAAGCTTTCTTT
>-|few|TRBJ2-2|TRBV9
CASSVGGLNTGELFF
TGTGCCAGCAGCGTAGGAGGTTTAAACACCGGGGAGCTGTTTTTT
>TRBD2|-|TRBJ2-3|TRBV11-2
CASSLGGGWSDTQYF
TGTGCCAGCAGCTTAGGCGGGGGTTGGTCAGATACGCAGTATTTT
>TRBD1|-|TRBJ1-1|TRBV2
CASTGDRRNTEAFF
TGTGCCAGCACTGGGGACAGGAGGAACACTGAAGCTTTCTTT
>-|-|TRBJ2-7|TRBV2
CASRRGSSSYEQYF
TGTGCCAGCAGGCGTGGGTCGAGCTCCTACGAGCAGTACTTC
>-|-|TRBJ1-1|TRBV27
CASSSKGSGVEAFF
TGTGCCAGCAGTTCTAAGGGATCAGGGGTTGAAGCTTTCTTT
>TRBD2|-|TRBJ2-2|TRBV28
CASSRSGANTGELFF
TGTGCCAGCAGCCGGAGCGGGGCCAACACCGGGGAGCTGTTTTTT
>-|-|TRBJ1-1|TRBV2
CASSRDFNTEAFF
TGTGCCAGCAGTCGGGACTTTAACACTGAAGCTTTCTTT
>TRBD2|-|TRBJ2-3|TRBV6-5
CASSRIAGGIDTQYF
TGTGCCAGCAGTCGGATAGCGGGGGGAATAGATACGCAGTATTTT
>-|-|TRBJ2-7|TRBV6-5
CASSFTRVRAAYEQYF
TGTGCCAGCAGTTTCACACGTGTGCGGGCCGCCTACGAGCAGTACTTC
>TRBD1|-|TRBJ1-1|TRBV2
CASSPDRLNTEAFF
TGTGCCAGCAGCCCGGACAGGTTAAACACTGAAGCTTTCTTT
>-|-|TRBJ2-1|TRBV12-5
CASGLQYSNEQFF
TGTGCTAGTGGTTTGCAGTACTCCAATGAGCAGTTCTTC
>-|-|TRBJ2-4|TRBV27
CASSLSGTGRDIQYF
TGTGCCAGCAGTTTATCTGGAACAGGGAGAGACATTCAGTACTTC
>TRBD2|-|TRBJ2-1|TRBV23-1
CATPGRESGRGDNEQFF
TGCGCCACCCCGGGCAGGGAGAGCGGGAGGGGGGACAATGAGCAGTTCTTC
>-|-|TRBJ2-7|TRBV27
CASKRGDGHYEQYF
TGTGCCAGCAAACGTGGGGACGGACACTACGAGCAGTACTTC
>-|-|TRBJ2-3|TRBV10-3
CAIRALESTDTQYF
TGTGCCATCAGAGCACTAGAGAGCACAGATACGCAGTATTTT
>-|-|TRBJ2-7|TRBV6-5
CASSYSIGDTAYEQYF
TGTGCCAGCAGTTACTCCATCGGGGACACGGCCTACGAGCAGTACTTC
>-|once|TRBJ2-7|TRBV6-5
CASQQGGELEQYF
TGTGCCAGCCAACAGGGCGGGGAGCTAGAGCAGTACTTC
>-|-|TRBJ1-5|TRBV19
CASSIARRGDQPQHF
TGTGCCAGTAGTATAGCCCGGCGGGGGGATCAGCCCCAGCATTTT
>-|-|TRBJ2-2|TRBV19
CASRLGFGTGELFF
TGTGCCAGTCGACTAGGGTTTGGCACCGGGGAGCTGTTTTTT
>TRBD1|-|TRBJ1-6|TRBV5-6
CASSLLVGQGGSSPLHF
TGTGCCAGCAGCTTGCTCGTTGGGCAGGGGGGAAGTTCACCCCTCCACTTT
>-|-|TRBJ1-2|TRBV10-3
CAIWESEDWDYGYTF
TGTGCCATCTGGGAGTCGGAGGATTGGGACTATGGCTACACCTTC
>-|-|TRBJ1-3|TRBV30
CAWRPGGGNTIYF
TGTGCCTGGAGGCCGGGGGGCGGAAACACCATATATTTT
>-|few|TRBJ2-1|TRBV27
CASSLLRGAGIHNEQFF
TGTGCCAGCAGTTTATTGAGGGGGGCGGGAATACACAATGAGCAGTTCTTC
>-|-|TRBJ2-7|TRBV6-5
CASGTSFSYEQYF
TGTGCCAGCGGGACCTCTTTTTCCTACGAGCAGTACTTC
>-|-|TRBJ1-5|TRBV19
CASSNGEGRQPQHF
TGTGCCAGTAGCAACGGGGAGGGTCGGCAGCCCCAGCATTTT
>-|-|TRBJ1-4|TRBV10-3
CAISGSDRNNEKLFF
TGTGCCATCAGTGGGTCGGACAGAAATAATGAAAAACTGTTTTTT
>TRBD1|-|TRBJ2-7|TRBV5-1
CASSPLTGQGASEQYF
TGCGCCAGCAGCCCCTTGACGGGACAGGGGGCTTCCGAGCAGTACTTC
>TRBD1|few|TRBJ1-2|TRBV19
CASTPGDSLYGYTF
TGTGCCAGTACCCCGGGGGACAGCCTCTATGGCTACACCTTC
>TRBD1|few|TRBJ2-6|TRBV7-9
CASSSLPGQGWSGANVLTF
TGTGCCAGCAGCAGCTTACCGGGACAGGGATGGTCTGGGGCCAACGTCCTGACTTTC
>TRBD1|once|TRBJ1-1|TRBV4-3
CASSQTRTGINGAFF
TGCGCCAGCAGCCAAACCCGGACAGGGATAAACGGGGCTTTCTTT
>-|-|TRBJ2-7|TRBV28
CASSGTEHAYEQYF
TGTGCCAGCAGCGGGACGGAACATGCCTACGAGCAGTACTTC
>-|-|TRBJ2-3|TRBV9
CASSVASPGRASTDTQYF
TGTGCCAGCAGCGTAGCTTCCCCCGGACGGGCTAGCACAGATACGCAGTATTTT
>-|-|TRBJ2-3|TRBV4-1
CASSARQEPSTDTQYF
TGCGCCAGCAGCGCCCGACAGGAACCTAGCACAGATACGCAGTATTTT
>TRBD1|-|TRBJ1-2|TRBV12-3/TRBV12-4
CASSQGGYGYTF
TGTGCCAGCAGTCAGGGGGGCTATGGCTACACCTTC
>-|-|TRBJ1-6|TRBV6-2/TRBV6-3
CASSYQQPATPLHF
TGTGCCAGCAGTTACCAGCAACCCGCGACACCCCTCCACTTT
>-|-|TRBJ1-4|TRBV9
CASSPSANLGEKLFF
TGTGCCAGCAGCCCCTCAGCGAACCTGGGGGAAAAACTGTTTTTT
>-|-|TRBJ2-3|TRBV7-8
CASRPGPAGIPPDTQYF
TGTGCCAGCAGACCAGGGCCCGCGGGGATCCCACCAGATACGCAGTATTTT
>-|-|TRBJ2-1|TRBV11-3
CASSYVGREQFF
TGTGCCAGCAGCTACGTGGGGCGGGAGCAGTTCTTC
>TRBD1|few|TRBJ1-5|TRBV2
CASNRGSQPQHF
TGTGCCAGCAACAGGGGATCTCAGCCCCAGCATTTT
>-|-|TRBJ2-3|TRBV19
CASSKGTGGRTSTDTQYF
TGTGCCAGTAGTAAGGGGACTGGCGGACGGACTAGCACAGATACGCAGTATTTT
>-|few|TRBJ2-3|TRBV14
CASSQARDGDTQYF
TGTGCCAGCAGCCAAGCGCGGGACGGCGATACGCAGTATTTT
>TRBD2|-|TRBJ2-1|TRBV9
CASSVSASGGYNEQFF
TGTGCCAGCAGCGTAAGTGCGAGCGGGGGCTACAATGAGCAGTTCTTC
>TRBD1|-|TRBJ1-2|TRBV12-3/TRBV12-4
CASSRDRSGYTF
TGTGCCAGCAGTCGGGACAGGTCGGGCTACACCTTC
>-|once|TRBJ1-1|TRBV30
CAWSVRQGSAAFF
TGTGCCTGGAGTGTACGCCAGGGATCGGCGGCTTTCTTT
>-|-|TRBJ1-1|TRBV19
CASSVNRRTEAFF
TGTGCCAGTAGTGTTAATCGGAGGACTGAAGCTTTCTTT
>-|-|TRBJ2-3|TRBV28
CASSLGQVGDTQYF
TGTGCCAGCAGTTTAGGTCAGGTCGGAGATACGCAGTATTTT
>-|-|TRBJ1-5|TRBV4-1
CASSQERLGNQPQHF
TGCGCCAGCAGCCAAGAAAGATTGGGCAATCAGCCCCAGCATTTT
>TRBD1|-|TRBJ2-3|TRBV19
CASSTRQGLGTDTQYF
TGTGCCAGTAGTACAAGACAGGGCTTGGGCACAGATACGCAGTATTTT
>TRBD2|-|TRBJ2-2|TRBV9
CASSDPLAGDTPNTGELFF
TGTGCCAGCAGCGACCCGCTAGCGGGGGATACCCCGAACACCGGGGAGCTGTTTTTT
>TRBD1|-|TRBJ1-4|TRBV9
CASSSQGTANEKLFF
TGTGCCAGCAGCTCCCAGGGGACAGCAAATGAAAAACTGTTTTTT
>-|-|TRBJ2-4|TRBV7-2
CASSYAIAKNIQYF
TGTGCCAGCAGCTATGCTATAGCCAAAAACATTCAGTACTTC